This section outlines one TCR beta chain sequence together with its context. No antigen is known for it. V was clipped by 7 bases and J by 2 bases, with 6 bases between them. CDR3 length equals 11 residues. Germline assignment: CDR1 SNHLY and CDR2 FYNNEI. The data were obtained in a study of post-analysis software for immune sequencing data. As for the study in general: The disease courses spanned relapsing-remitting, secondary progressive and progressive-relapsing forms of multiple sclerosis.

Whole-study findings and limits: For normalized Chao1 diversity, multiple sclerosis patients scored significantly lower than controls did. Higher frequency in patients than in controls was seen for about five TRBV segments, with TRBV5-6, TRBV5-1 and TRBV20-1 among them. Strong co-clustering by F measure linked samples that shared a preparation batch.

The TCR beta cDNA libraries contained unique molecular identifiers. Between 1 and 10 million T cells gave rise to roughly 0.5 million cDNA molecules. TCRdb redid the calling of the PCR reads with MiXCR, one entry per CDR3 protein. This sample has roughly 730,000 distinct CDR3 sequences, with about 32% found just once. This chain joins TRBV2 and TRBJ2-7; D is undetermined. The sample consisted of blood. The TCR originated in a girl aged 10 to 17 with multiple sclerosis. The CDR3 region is CASMKTYEQYF. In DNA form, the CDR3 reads TGTGCCAGCATGAAGACCTACGAGCAGTACTTC.